This T cell receptor beta chain derives from a study of blood T cell repertoires in COVID-19. Study summary: In each case, the material was cDNA or gDNA derived from T cells, B-cell-depleted T cells, or PBMCs.

Generated by immunoSEQ multiplex PCR, the TCRdb table keeps only in-frame clones and is missing some. The sample has some 100,000 clones; 85% to 95% are singletons. With 4 bases removed from V and 8 bases from J, the gap between germline ends came to 17 bases. This CDR3 is built from 15 residues. Germline CDR1 is SGHAT and CDR2 is FQNNGV. Sequenced sample: peripheral blood. The sequence came from a woman aged 55 to 70 with active COVID-19. The J gene is TRBJ1-4, the V gene TRBV11-2; TRBD1 is a possible D gene (5 bases). The CDR3, as DNA: TGTGCCAGCAGCTCGTTTCAGGGCAACAAGGAAAAACTGTTTTTT. Translated, it gives CASSSFQGNKEKLFF.